A selection of T cell receptor beta chains follows, all from one sample in a study of cytomegalovirus exposure and HLA in healthy donors. TCRdb's table, derived via immunoSEQ multiplex PCR, lists solely in-frame clones and lacks some. Here the sample spans 150,000 to 180,000 clones, more than 70% being singletons. Sequenced input: PBMCs. The receptor set was obtained from a woman between 40 and 50 years old in good health and CMV-seropositive. Both conserved end residues are part of each CDR3. D genes are given only for firm matches. Only some rows state a clone size, as once, few, many or a class for expanded clones.

d_call	v_call	j_call	clone_size	cdr3_nt	cdr3_aa
-	TRBV5-1	TRBJ2-5	-	TGCGCCAGCAGCTCATATCGACTAGTCAAACAAGAGACCCAGTACTTC	CASSSYRLVKQETQYF
-	TRBV5-1	TRBJ2-2	-	TGCGCCAGCAGCTTGGTCCCAGGGTCGAACACCGGGGAGCTGTTTTTT	CASSLVPGSNTGELFF
-	TRBV7-9	TRBJ2-1	-	TGTGCCAGCAGCCCGAGGCCGAATGAGCAGTTCTTC	CASSPRPNEQFF
-	TRBV20-1	TRBJ2-2	once	TGCAGTGCTAGAGGTCGTTGGGAGCTGTTTTTT	CSARGRWELFF
-	TRBV5-1	TRBJ2-5	few	TGCGCCAGCACCCACACGGGGACACCGCAAGAGACCCAGTACTTC	CASTHTGTPQETQYF
-	TRBV2	TRBJ1-5	once	TGTGCCAGCAGTGCACAGACAGGAATCAATCAGCCCCAGCATTTT	CASSAQTGINQPQHF
TRBD1	TRBV5-1	TRBJ2-7	-	TGCGCCAGCAGCTTGGCCGGGACAGGTAATTACGAGCAGTACTTC	CASSLAGTGNYEQYF
-	TRBV7-3	TRBJ2-3	few	TGTGCCAGCAGCTCCATCTTGGGGGGTAGCACAGATACGCAGTATTTT	CASSSILGGSTDTQYF
TRBD1	TRBV18	TRBJ1-4	-	TGTGCCAGCTCACGGACAGGGCCTAATGAAAAACTGTTTTTT	CASSRTGPNEKLFF
TRBD2	TRBV19	TRBJ2-3	few	TGTGCCAGTAGTATCGGGCTAGCGGGAGGGACTGATACGCAGTATTTT	CASSIGLAGGTDTQYF
-	TRBV18	TRBJ2-5	-	TGTGCCAGCTCACCATCCAGCACGGGAGTGGAGACCCAGTACTTC	CASSPSSTGVETQYF
TRBD2	TRBV7-9	TRBJ2-5	-	TGTGCCAGCAGCTTAGCCCCCATGGTGGGAGGGGAGACCCAGTACTTC	CASSLAPMVGGETQYF
-	TRBV7-9	TRBJ1-2	-	TGTGCCAGCAGCCGGGAGGGATATGGCTACACCTTC	CASSREGYGYTF
-	TRBV7-6	TRBJ2-7	once	TGTGCCAGCAGCAAGAGCTCCTACGAGCAGTACTTC	CASSKSSYEQYF
TRBD1	TRBV28	TRBJ2-7	-	TGTGCCAGCACCGGGACAGGTCCCTACGAGCAGTACTTC	CASTGTGPYEQYF
TRBD2	TRBV7-2	TRBJ2-3	-	TGTGCCAGCAGCTTAGCGGGGACTAGCGGGATCACAGATACGCAGTATTTT	CASSLAGTSGITDTQYF
-	TRBV5-1	TRBJ1-5	-	TGCGCCAGCAGCTTCGGGGATCCTAATCAGCCCCAGCATTTT	CASSFGDPNQPQHF
-	TRBV15	TRBJ2-7	-	TGTGCCACCAGCAGTAGTATGTACGAGCAGTACTTC	CATSSSMYEQYF
-	TRBV27	TRBJ1-1	-	TGTGCCAGCAGTTTATGGCCGGGGAACACTGAAGCTTTCTTT	CASSLWPGNTEAFF
TRBD2	TRBV10-1	TRBJ2-3	-	TGCGCCAGCAGTGAGTCGTTAGCGGGAGAGGGGAGCACAGATACGCAGTATTTT	CASSESLAGEGSTDTQYF
-	TRBV30	TRBJ2-5	-	TGTGCCTGGAGTCTGGGGCCGAGCCAGTACCAAGAGACCCAGTACTTC	CAWSLGPSQYQETQYF
-	TRBV7-9	TRBJ1-2	-	TGTGCCAGCAGCTTAGGGGACACAACTAACTATGGCTACACCTTC	CASSLGDTTNYGYTF
-	TRBV27	TRBJ2-1	-	TGTGCCAGCAGTAATCGAGGTAGCTCCTACAATGAGCAGTTCTTC	CASSNRGSSYNEQFF
TRBD1	TRBV27	TRBJ2-7	-	TGTGCCAGCAACTCGGACAGGCCGGCCTCCTACGAGCAGTACTTC	CASNSDRPASYEQYF
TRBD1	TRBV4-1	TRBJ2-2	-	TGCGCCAGCAGCCAGGGTGACAGGGTCACCGGGGAGCTGTTTTTT	CASSQGDRVTGELFF
-	TRBV28	TRBJ1-2	-	TGTGCCAGCAGTTTACTCCGCACCAGGAAGTCCTATGGCTACACCTTC	CASSLLRTRKSYGYTF
TRBD2	TRBV5-5	TRBJ2-7	-	TGTGCCAGCAGCTTAGGACTAGCGGGAGCAATGTACGAGCAGTACTTC	CASSLGLAGAMYEQYF
TRBD1	TRBV28	TRBJ1-1	few	TGTGCCAGCAGGCGGGACAGGGGTCACACTGAAGCTTTCTTT	CASRRDRGHTEAFF
TRBD2	TRBV5-6	TRBJ2-2	-	TGTGCCAGCAGCTCCCCGACTAGCGGGAGAACGAACACCGGGGAGCTGTTTTTT	CASSSPTSGRTNTGELFF
-	TRBV7-8	TRBJ1-3	-	TGTGCCAGCAGCTTAGGCGGTTCTGGAAACACCATATATTTT	CASSLGGSGNTIYF
-	TRBV7-9	TRBJ1-2	-	TGTGCCAGCACCCCAATTGACTATGGCTACACCTTC	CASTPIDYGYTF
-	TRBV18	TRBJ1-3	-	TGTGCCAGCTCACCGCAAAGGACTTCGAACTCTGGAAACACCATATATTTT	CASSPQRTSNSGNTIYF
TRBD1	TRBV6-5	TRBJ2-7	-	TGTGCCACGAGACAGGGAGCCTACGAGCAGTACTTC	CATRQGAYEQYF
-	TRBV19	TRBJ1-2	-	TGTGCCAGTAGGAAGATCAGCTATGGCTACACCTTC	CASRKISYGYTF
TRBD2	TRBV5-1	TRBJ2-3	-	TGCGCCAGCAGCTTTGGCCAGCGGGAGGGCCATTCAGATACGCAGTATTTT	CASSFGQREGHSDTQYF
TRBD2	TRBV5-4	TRBJ2-1	-	TGTGCCAGCAGCTCTAGCCTAACGGGAGGAAGCTACAATGAGCAGTTCTTC	CASSSSLTGGSYNEQFF
TRBD2	TRBV9	TRBJ2-7	-	TGTGCCAGCAGCGTAGCGAGCGGGAGCCTCTACGAGCAGTACTTC	CASSVASGSLYEQYF
TRBD2	TRBV10-2	TRBJ2-7	once	TGCGCCAGCTCTCAACTAGCGGGAGGGGACGAGCAGTACTTC	CASSQLAGGDEQYF
TRBD1	TRBV7-2	TRBJ2-3	-	TGTGCCAGCAGCTTAGGATGGGGGAGTCGAGGGGGCCGCGATACGCAGTATTTT	CASSLGWGSRGGRDTQYF
-	TRBV5-6	TRBJ1-1	-	TGTGCCAGCAGCGGCCCTGGTGCAATGAACACTGAAGCTTTCTTT	CASSGPGAMNTEAFF
-	TRBV28	TRBJ2-7	-	TGTGCCAGCACCCTGAGGGACACCAAATACGAGCAGTACTTC	CASTLRDTKYEQYF
-	TRBV11-3	TRBJ1-1	once	TGTGCCAGCAGCTTAGAGCAGGGACTGGGTGAAGCTTTCTTT	CASSLEQGLGEAFF
-	TRBV5-1	TRBJ1-2	-	TGCGCCAGCAGCTTGGCCAGGGGATTCTATGGCTACACCTTC	CASSLARGFYGYTF
-	TRBV10-2	TRBJ2-7	-	TGCGCCAGCAGTGAGCAAACGGGGGAGCAGTACTTC	CASSEQTGEQYF
-	TRBV5-1	TRBJ2-1	-	TGCGCCAGCAGCCCGACGGACGGAGGGGAGTTCTTC	CASSPTDGGEFF
TRBD2	TRBV15	TRBJ2-7	-	TGCGCCACCAGCAGAAGAATAGCGGGAGTGGCCGAGCAGTACTTC	CATSRRIAGVAEQYF
-	TRBV28	TRBJ1-1	once	TGTGCCAGCAGTTTGAAACCGACGGGTGAAGCTTTCTTT	CASSLKPTGEAFF
-	TRBV27	TRBJ1-3	-	TGTGCCAGCAGTAGGGGAGGCGGAACCGGCTCTGGAAACACCATATATTTT	CASSRGGGTGSGNTIYF
-	TRBV5-1	TRBJ2-7	-	TGCGCCAGCAGCTTAACAGGGAAACCCTACGAGCAGTACTTC	CASSLTGKPYEQYF
TRBD1	TRBV30	TRBJ1-5	-	TGTGCCTGGAGCCAACAGACAGGGGGCAATCAGCCCCAGCATTTT	CAWSQQTGGNQPQHF
TRBD1	TRBV19	TRBJ2-5	-	TGTGCCAGTAGTATCAGCAGTAGGGGGCAAAACCAAGAGACCCAGTACTTC	CASSISSRGQNQETQYF
-	TRBV11-3	TRBJ2-5	-	TGTGCCAGCAGCTCGGGACAAAAAGAGACCCAGTACTTC	CASSSGQKETQYF
TRBD2	TRBV5-1	TRBJ2-3	-	TGCGCCAGCAGCTGGGAGGGAGACTTCACAGATACGCAGTATTTT	CASSWEGDFTDTQYF
-	TRBV6-1	TRBJ2-1	-	TGTGCCAGCGGCAGGGAACCGAAGAAGTTCTTC	CASGREPKKFF
TRBD2	TRBV13	TRBJ2-7	-	TGTGCCAGCAGCACTCGACTAGCCCCCTCCTACGAGCAGTACTTC	CASSTRLAPSYEQYF
TRBD1	TRBV7-9	TRBJ2-3	-	TGTGCCAGCAGCATTGGACAGGCGGGCACAGATACGCAGTATTTT	CASSIGQAGTDTQYF
TRBD1	TRBV25-1	TRBJ2-5	-	TGTGCCAGCAGTGCCTCGGACAGGGGGACCTTCCAAGAGACCCAGTACTTC	CASSASDRGTFQETQYF